A selection of T cell receptor beta chains follows, all from one sample in a study of T-cell memory formation after mild COVID-19. TCRdb re-called the 5' RACE reads through MiXCR, storing one row per CDR3 protein. Here the sample spans 80,000 to 95,000 distinct CDR3 sequences, 25% being singletons. Sequencing was done on a sample of PBMCs or a T cell subset sorted from them (not recorded which). The source is a man younger than 30 who had mild COVID-19 (a few samples of this study predate the infection). Cell type and time point are not known. CDR3s include the opening cysteine and the closing phenylalanine or tryptophan. D genes are given only for firm matches. Some rows have no size entry. The others give once, few or many, or a class for an expanded clone.

CDR3 protein | CDR3 DNA | clone size | J gene | V gene | D gene
CASSPTGTPWETQYF | TGTGCCAGCAGCCCGACCGGGACCCCCTGGGAGACCCAGTACTTC | few | TRBJ2-5 | TRBV7-9 | .
CASSQAPGELFF | TGTGCCAGCAGCCAAGCCCCCGGGGAGCTGTTTTTT | . | TRBJ2-2 | TRBV4-2 | .
CASSLSGGPHEIYNEQFF | TGTGCCAGCAGTTTGTCAGGGGGGCCCCATGAAATTTACAATGAGCAGTTCTTC | . | TRBJ2-1 | TRBV28 | .
CASSHQRGGSYNEQFF | TGTGCCAGCAGCCACCAGCGGGGGGGCTCCTACAATGAGCAGTTCTTC | few | TRBJ2-1 | TRBV4-2 | TRBD2
CASTGLSYEQYF | TGTGCCAGCACGGGACTATCCTACGAGCAGTACTTC | few | TRBJ2-7 | TRBV6-2/TRBV6-3 | TRBD2
CASSYGLVRAGELFF | TGTGCCAGCAGTTACGGCCTAGTTCGCGCCGGGGAGCTGTTTTTT | . | TRBJ2-2 | TRBV6-2/TRBV6-3 | .
CASSIGEGTTEAFF | TGTGCCAGCAGCATAGGGGAGGGAACGACTGAAGCTTTCTTT | . | TRBJ1-1 | TRBV27 | .
CASSLGRGPQTEAFF | TGCGCCAGCAGCTTGGGTAGGGGCCCCCAAACTGAAGCTTTCTTT | few | TRBJ1-1 | TRBV5-1 | .
CASSEAELNEQFF | TGTGCCAGCAGTGAAGCCGAACTCAATGAGCAGTTCTTC | few | TRBJ2-1 | TRBV6-1 | .
CASSESTATQYF | TGCGCCAGCAGTGAGTCTACCGCGACCCAGTACTTC | few | TRBJ2-5 | TRBV10-2 | .
CASSQGPQETQYF | TGCGCCAGCAGCCAAGGGCCACAAGAGACCCAGTACTTC | . | TRBJ2-5 | TRBV4-3 | .
CASSSGLAGLSYNEQFF | TGTGCCAGCAGCTCCGGACTAGCGGGGCTCTCCTACAATGAGCAGTTCTTC | many | TRBJ2-1 | TRBV7-9 | TRBD2
CASSYRTGGAGGYTF | TGTGCCAGCAGCTACCGTACAGGGGGAGCAGGAGGCTACACCTTC | . | TRBJ1-2 | TRBV7-9 | TRBD1
CASSNIGPLDTDTQYF | TGTGCCAGCAGTAACATAGGCCCACTAGACACAGATACGCAGTATTTT | few | TRBJ2-3 | TRBV27 | .
CASSLGSGEQFF | TGTGCCAGCAGCTTGGGGAGCGGTGAGCAGTTCTTC | many | TRBJ2-1 | TRBV11-2 | .
CASSPGFQETQYF | TGTGCCAGCAGCCCAGGGTTCCAAGAGACCCAGTACTTC | few | TRBJ2-5 | TRBV6-5 | .
CASSTRDIPNTEAFF | TGCGCCAGCAGCACGCGGGACATCCCGAACACTGAAGCTTTCTTT | . | TRBJ1-1 | TRBV5-1 | .
CASSLVGIGAFF | TGTGCCAGCAGCTTAGTGGGGATCGGAGCTTTCTTT | . | TRBJ1-1 | TRBV7-2 | .
CASSSPGLSSYEQYF | TGTGCCAGCAGTTCTCCGGGCCTCAGCTCCTACGAGCAGTACTTC | . | TRBJ2-7 | TRBV27 | .
CAISEPSSRGLDIEQFF | TGTGCCATCAGTGAGCCAAGCTCCAGAGGACTAGATATTGAGCAGTTCTTC | few | TRBJ2-1 | TRBV10-3 | TRBD2
CASTGGGANVLTF | TGTGCCAGCACCGGAGGTGGGGCCAACGTCCTGACTTTC | . | TRBJ2-6 | TRBV9 | .
CASSLMGGQETQYF | TGTGCCAGCAGCTTAATGGGGGGGCAAGAGACCCAGTACTTC | . | TRBJ2-5 | TRBV7-6 | TRBD2
CASSQTDAASSGNTIYF | TGTGCCAGCAGCCAAACGGACGCCGCGAGCTCTGGAAACACCATATATTTT | many | TRBJ1-3 | TRBV11-2 | .
CASSLWAGDEKLFF | TGTGCCAGCAGCTTATGGGCAGGGGATGAAAAACTGTTTTTT | few | TRBJ1-4 | TRBV7-2 | .
CASSAQTGDPGELFF | TGTGCCAGCAGCGCCCAGACAGGGGATCCCGGGGAGCTGTTTTTT | . | TRBJ2-2 | TRBV9 | TRBD1
CASTSGQLSGANVLTF | TGTGCCAGCACTTCAGGACAACTCTCTGGGGCCAACGTCCTGACTTTC | few | TRBJ2-6 | TRBV6-2/TRBV6-3 | .
CATQTVRSGTGSTGELFF | TGTGCCACCCAGACGGTACGTTCCGGGACAGGGAGCACCGGGGAGCTGTTTTTT | . | TRBJ2-2 | TRBV12-3/TRBV12-4 | TRBD1
CASSQRWDGVFHGYTF | TGCGCCAGCAGCCAAAGGTGGGACGGAGTTTTCCACGGCTACACCTTC | . | TRBJ1-2 | TRBV4-1 | .
CASSQVSDNQPQHF | TGCGCCAGCAGCCAAGTAAGTGACAATCAGCCCCAGCATTTT | few | TRBJ1-5 | TRBV4-1 | .
CASSFPGNTEAFF | TGTGCCAGCAGCTTCCCGGGGAACACTGAAGCTTTCTTT | few | TRBJ1-1 | TRBV7-9 | .
CASSLGLVTGETQYF | TGTGCCAGCAGCCTAGGACTAGTGACGGGAGAGACCCAGTACTTC | . | TRBJ2-5 | TRBV4-2 | TRBD2
CAIKKSPNSPLHF | TGTGCCATCAAGAAATCCCCTAATTCACCCCTCCACTTT | . | TRBJ1-6 | TRBV10-3 | .
CASSYWGSGANVLTF | TGTGCCAGCAGTTACTGGGGTTCTGGGGCCAACGTCCTGACTTTC | . | TRBJ2-6 | TRBV6-5 | .
CASSLGAPNQPQHF | TGTGCCAGCAGTTTAGGGGCACCCAATCAGCCCCAGCATTTT | few | TRBJ1-5 | TRBV6-6 | .
CATSSIGGEETQYF | TGTGCCACCAGCAGCATTGGGGGTGAAGAGACCCAGTACTTC | few | TRBJ2-5 | TRBV15 | .
CASSPLRERSFTEAFF | TGCGCCAGCAGCCCCCTCCGGGAGAGAAGTTTCACTGAAGCTTTCTTT | . | TRBJ1-1 | TRBV4-1 | .
CASKWTGSLDTEAFF | TGTGCCAGCAAGTGGACAGGGAGTTTGGACACTGAAGCTTTCTTT | few | TRBJ1-1 | TRBV6-1 | TRBD1
CSASPGLGGGEQYF | TGCAGTGCTAGCCCGGGACTGGGAGGAGGCGAGCAGTACTTC | . | TRBJ2-7 | TRBV20-1 | .
CASSQVSELAEFTDTQYF | TGCGCCAGCAGCCAAGTATCGGAACTAGCGGAATTTACAGATACGCAGTATTTT | . | TRBJ2-3 | TRBV4-3 | TRBD2
CASSQAGHTDTQYF | TGTGCCAGCAGCCAAGCTGGGCACACAGATACGCAGTATTTT | few | TRBJ2-3 | TRBV3-1 | .
CASSQDPSISTDTQYF | TGCGCCAGCAGCCAAGACCCCTCTATATCCACAGATACGCAGTATTTT | . | TRBJ2-3 | TRBV4-3 | .
CAIGAGGTETQYF | TGTGCCATCGGGGCGGGGGGAACGGAGACCCAGTACTTC | . | TRBJ2-5 | TRBV10-3 | TRBD2
CASSPLGLEQYF | TGTGCCAGCAGCCCCCTTGGTCTCGAGCAGTACTTC | . | TRBJ2-7 | TRBV7-9 | .
CASSQGGQGINEQFF | TGTGCCAGCAGCCAAGGGGGACAGGGGATAAATGAGCAGTTCTTC | few | TRBJ2-1 | TRBV4-2 | TRBD1
CASSTRDSGYNEQFF | TGTGCCAGCAGCACCCGGGACAGTGGCTACAATGAGCAGTTCTTC | . | TRBJ2-1 | TRBV9 | TRBD1
CASSVGGDYNEQFF | TGTGCCAGCAGCGTAGGGGGAGACTACAATGAGCAGTTCTTC | . | TRBJ2-1 | TRBV9 | .
CASSFTTGGEQYF | TGTGCCAGCAGTTTCACCACGGGAGGCGAGCAGTACTTC | . | TRBJ2-7 | TRBV27 | TRBD2
CASSFLGGRGSDQPQHF | TGTGCCAGCAGTTTTCTGGGGGGAAGGGGTTCTGATCAGCCCCAGCATTTT | few | TRBJ1-5 | TRBV28 | .
CASRERSSEQYF | TGTGCCAGCAGGGAGCGTAGCAGCGAGCAGTACTTC | few | TRBJ2-7 | TRBV7-9 | .
CSARDRPYEQYF | TGCAGTGCTAGAGATCGGCCCTACGAGCAGTACTTC | . | TRBJ2-7 | TRBV20-1 | .